This T cell receptor beta chain was recovered during a study of blood T cell repertoires in COVID-19. Study-wide context: Researchers got acute and convalescent COVID-19 samples from the United States, Italy and Spain. In each case, the material was cDNA or gDNA derived from T cells, B-cell-depleted T cells, or PBMCs.

Sequenced by immunoSEQ multiplex PCR; TCRdb stores in-frame clones only, minus some. This table holds 120,000 or so clones, around 88% found once. Deletions cut 6 bases from V and 6 bases from J, with 11 bases between. CDR3 length: 12 amino acids. CDR1 and CDR2 (germline): LGHDT, YNNKEL (reference sequence). Sequences were obtained from peripheral blood. The V gene is TRBV3-1 (or the pseudogene TRBV3-2), the J gene TRBJ1-1, with D perhaps TRBD1 (6 bases). This clonotype was obtained from a man older than 75 with active or convalescent COVID-19. The CDR3 sequence: CASSQQGSEAFF. DNA of the CDR3: TGTGCCAGCAGTCAACAGGGTTCTGAAGCTTTCTTT.